This TCR beta chain was profiled in a study of T cell changes during pregnancy in multiple sclerosis. The CDR3 consists of 15 residues. Germline V gene sequence: CDR1 MDHEN, CDR2 SYDVKM. Trimming cost V 6 bases and J 6 bases; bases outside gene matches: 8. Assay: immunoSEQ multiplex PCR; the TCRdb copy retains only in-frame clones and omits some. The sample yields 45,000 to 65,000 clones, nearly 95% seen once. V gene TRBV28 combines with J gene TRBJ1-6; the match to TRBD1 covers 7 bases. This clonotype was sampled from a female donor with multiple sclerosis, enrolled in a pregnancy study. Sequences were derived from CD4+ T cells from peripheral blood mononuclear cells, sampled in the second trimester of pregnancy. The CDR3 reads CASRTPGQINSPLHF. In DNA form, the CDR3 reads TGTGCCAGCAGAACACCGGGACAGATTAATTCACCCCTCCACTTT.